A single sample gave rise to the 29 T cell receptor beta chains below, sequenced in a study of blood T cell repertoires in COVID-19. TCRdb's table, derived via immunoSEQ multiplex PCR, lists solely in-frame clones and lacks some. The repertoire holds around 250,000 clones, with 65% to 85% as singletons. Material for sequencing was peripheral blood. The receptors here all came from a man between 50 and 59 years old with active or convalescent COVID-19.

This clone was seen more than once but under ten times. This chain uses TRBV5-5 with TRBJ1-5; D is possibly TRBD1 (5 bases). The ends were cut back, 5 bases at V and 4 bases at J, with 16 bases in the middle. Germline V lookup: CDR1 SGHKS, CDR2 YYEKEE (reference sequence). This CDR3 contains 15 residues. The CDR3, as DNA: TGTGCCAGCAGTGGAGACGGGGGGAGGAATCAGCCCCAGCATTTT. It encodes CASSGDGGRNQPQHF.

In this sample, this clone turned up once. This chain joins TRBV28 and TRBJ1-1; possibly TRBD1 for D (5 bases). V lost 1 base and J lost 0, with 9 bases in between. Germline V CDR1 and CDR2: MDHEN, SYDVKM. The CDR3 totals 15 residues. CDR3 nucleotides: TGTGCCAGCAGTTTATACCGACAGTTGAACACTGAAGCTTTCTTT. This encodes CASSLYRQLNTEAFF.

Written as DNA, the CDR3 is TGTGCCAGCAGCCAGGTATCAGGGGTTACCTTACAAGAGACCCAGTACTTC. Amino acid sequence: CASSQVSGVTLQETQYF. The rearrangement joins TRBV4-2 to TRBJ2-5; the D gene is possibly TRBD1 (6 bases). The CDR3 is 17 residues long. V was clipped by 3 bases and J by 2 bases, with 19 bases between them. Germline V gene data show CDR1 as LGHNA and CDR2 as YNFKEQ.

The rearrangement uses TRBV29-1 and TRBJ2-3; 9 positions agree with TRBD1. The CDR3 spans 12 residues. Trimming at V came to 7 bases and at J to 4 bases, leaving 3 bases not matched to a gene. Germline loops: CDR1 SQVTM, CDR2 ANQGSEA. For the CDR3, the DNA is TGCAGCGCAGGGACAGGGTCAGATACGCAGTATTTT. As protein: CSAGTGSDTQYF.

The chain uses TRBV27 and TRBJ2-5; TRBD1 matches at 8 bases. The CDR3 contains 14 residues. Germline trimming cut 6 bases from V and 4 bases from J; bases unmatched to any gene: 7. Germline V CDR1 and CDR2: MNHEY, SMNVEV (reference sequence). CDR3 in amino acids: CASSHGQGGETQYF. The CDR3 nucleotides read TGTGCCAGCAGCCATGGACAGGGCGGAGAGACCCAGTACTTC.

The V call is TRBV28, the J call TRBJ1-4; D unclear. This CDR3 contains 12 residues. Trimming took 4 bases from V and 8 from J, leaving 8 bases between them. Looked up from germline, CDR1 is MDHEN and CDR2 is SYDVKM. CDR3 nucleotide sequence: TGTGCCAGCAGTTCCGGTCCCGAAAAACTGTTTTTT. Translating gives CASSSGPEKLFF.

On this clone: One end of the junction varies from germline; a read error may be responsible. The CDR3 protein is CASSQRGSLPTYDEQFF. The CDR3 DNA is TGTGCCAGCAGCCAAAGGGGGTCACTCCCAACCTACGATGAGCAGTTCTTC. This chain links TRBV3-1 (or the pseudogene TRBV3-2) with TRBJ2-1, with TRBD1 as a possible D gene (6 bases). The CDR3 runs to 17 residues. Germline V gives CDR1 LGHDT, CDR2 YNNKEL (reference sequence).

The rearrangement joins TRBV20-1 to TRBJ1-4; no clear D gene. The CDR3 loop spans 11 amino acids. The germline gives CDR1 DFQATT, CDR2 SNEGSKA (reference sequence). The V end was cut by 5 bases, the J end by 10 bases, with 11 bases between. The CDR3 loop reads CSAPGYGKLFF. DNA for the CDR3: TGCAGTGCTCCGGGGTATGGAAAACTGTTTTTT.

This clone was recorded a few times. The chain combines TRBV9 with TRBJ1-6; TRBD1 matches 9 bases. This CDR3 has 15 amino acids. The V gene end was trimmed by 3 bases and the J gene end by 8 bases; junction bases not matched to a gene: 6. The germline V gene has CDR1 SGDLS and CDR2 YYNGEE. The CDR3: CASSAPGQGYSPLHF. The CDR3 DNA reads TGTGCCAGCAGCGCCCCGGGACAGGGTTATTCACCCCTCCACTTT.

V and J are TRBV5-6 and TRBJ1-1; a weak D match, TRBD1 (5 bases). The CDR3 sequence is 16 residues long. The germline V gene has CDR1 SGHDT and CDR2 YYEEEE. V was cut by 0 bases and J by 5 bases, with 17 bases left in between. The CDR3 loop is CASSLAGRGEGTEAFF. The CDR3 coding sequence is TGTGCCAGCAGCTTGGCAGGGCGGGGGGAAGGTACTGAAGCTTTCTTT.

This rearrangement joins TRBV7-2 to TRBJ1-1; perhaps TRBD1 as D (5 bases). This CDR3 comprises 14 residues. Germline assignment: CDR1 SGHTA and CDR2 FQGNSA. The ends were cut back, 5 bases at V and 4 bases at J, with 14 bases in the middle. The CDR3 sequence: CASSPLQDSTEAFF. The CDR3 coding sequence is TGTGCCAGCAGCCCGCTACAAGACAGCACTGAAGCTTTCTTT.

The chain couples TRBV12-5 to TRBJ2-7, with D maybe TRBD1 (6 bases). This CDR3 has 15 residues. V lost 5 bases to trimming and J lost 3 bases, with 17 bases between them. Germline-derived CDR1 and CDR2 are LGHNT and FRNRAP. CDR3 amino acids: CASGPTRDIFYEQYF. The CDR3 DNA is TGTGCTAGTGGTCCCACCCGGGACATATTCTACGAGCAGTACTTC.

This clone was recorded at least ten times. The rearrangement links TRBV3-1 (or the pseudogene TRBV3-2) to TRBJ1-4; possibly TRBD1 for D (6 bases). The V gene lost 0 bases and the J gene lost 6 bases, with 11 bases spanning the gap. Germline lookup yields CDR1 LGHDT and CDR2 YNNKEL (reference sequence). The length of the CDR3 is 15 residues. The chain's CDR3 is CASSQDLTGYEKLFF. The DNA of the CDR3 is TGTGCCAGCAGCCAAGACCTAACAGGGTATGAAAAACTGTTTTTT.

The chain is built from TRBV7-9 and TRBJ1-5; 7 nucleotides align to TRBD1. The CDR3 contains 14 residues. V gave up 4 bases and J gave up 11 bases; unmatched junction bases: 11. The germline V gene encodes CDR1 SEHNR and CDR2 FQNEAQ (reference sequence). The chain's CDR3 is CASSSHRGELAQHF. The CDR3 region has the DNA TGTGCCAGCAGCTCCCACAGGGGAGAATTAGCCCAGCATTTT. The full variable domain, in which reference TRBV7-9 and TRBJ1-5 provide the parts outside the CDR3, is DTGVSQNPRHKITKRGQNVTFRCDPISEHNRLYWYRQTLGQGPEFLTYFQNEAQLEKSRLLSDRFSAERPKGSFSTLEIQRTEQGDSAMYLCASSSHRGELAQHFGDGTRLSIL.

This clone showed up just once. The chain employs TRBV30 and TRBJ1-2; D is possibly TRBD1 (6 bases). There are 12 residues in the CDR3. Between the trimmed V and J ends, which lost 8 bases and 6 bases, there was a span of 16 bases. Germline CDR1 GTSNPN, CDR2 SVGIG (reference sequence). CDR3 bases: TGTGCCCAAACGGGCAGGGGTGATGGCTACACCTTC. Translating gives CAQTGRGDGYTF. Full variable domain (outside the CDR3, taken from reference TRBV30 and TRBJ1-2): SQTIHQWPATLVQPVGSPLSLECTVEGTSNPNLYWYRQAAGRGLQLLFYSVGIGQISSEVPQNLSASRPQDRQFILSSKKLLLSDSGFYLCAQTGRGDGYTFGSGTRLTVV.

The chain carries TRBV7-3 and TRBJ1-6; weak D call: TRBD1 (5 bases). V was pared by 2 bases and J by 7 bases, with 6 bases between. The CDR3 contains 13 residues. Germline V gene lookup returns CDR1 SGHTA and CDR2 FQGTGA. The CDR3 DNA reads TGTGCCAGCAGCTTAGGGGCGAATTCACCCCTCCACTTT. It codes for CASSLGANSPLHF.

The rearrangement joins TRBV6-1 to TRBJ1-1, with no clear D. This CDR3 is built from 13 residues. Germline V gene lookup returns CDR1 MNHNS and CDR2 SASEGT. Between the trimmed V and J ends, which lost 2 bases and 5 bases, there was a span of 9 bases. CDR3 nucleotides: TGTGCCAGCAGTGAAAGCGGCAGGACTGAAGCTTTCTTT. As protein: CASSESGRTEAFF.

The V gene is TRBV30, the J gene TRBJ1-4; the D gene is possibly TRBD1 (6 bases). The length of the CDR3 is 14 residues. V lost 2 bases and J lost 6, with 13 bases in between. Germline V CDR1 and CDR2: GTSNPN, SVGIG (reference sequence). The CDR3 is CAWSSGQWDEKLFF. The CDR3 DNA follows: TGTGCCTGGAGTTCTGGACAGTGGGATGAAAAACTGTTTTTT.

J is TRBJ1-2 and V is TRBV6-5; 9 bases match TRBD1. From germline, CDR1 is MNHEY and CDR2 SVGAGI. The trim removed 0 bases at V and 3 bases at J, leaving 5 bases unmatched. The CDR3 length is 16 residues. In DNA form, the CDR3 reads TGTGCCAGCAGTTACTCGAATACAGGGGGCGACTATGGCTACACCTTC. Amino acids: CASSYSNTGGDYGYTF.

This rearrangement joins TRBV6-6 to TRBJ2-3; 7 nucleotides agree with TRBD1. The J segment lost 2 bases and the V segment lost 6 bases, leaving 8 bases of the junction unmatched. CDR3 size: 15 residues. Germline assignment: CDR1 MNHNY and CDR2 SVGAGI (reference sequence). The CDR3 loop reads CASSRRTGFTDTQYF. The CDR3 coding sequence is TGTGCCAGCAGCCGAAGGACAGGATTCACAGATACGCAGTATTTT.

The chain links TRBV2 to TRBJ1-6; D is ambiguous. The V gene's germline CDR1 is SNHLY and CDR2 FYNNEI. The CDR3 consists of 14 residues. V was pared by 6 bases and J by 8 bases, with 14 bases between. CDR3 nucleotides: TGTGCCAGCAGCCCGGACCCTAGCGATTCACCCCTCCACTTT. Its protein product is CASSPDPSDSPLHF.

This clone was seen more than once but under ten times. V gene TRBV30 combines with J gene TRBJ2-7, with D perhaps TRBD1 (6 bases). Germline V gene lookup returns CDR1 GTSNPN and CDR2 SVGIG (reference sequence). The V gene lost 2 bases and the J gene lost 6 bases, with 14 bases spanning the gap. This CDR3 comprises 13 residues. The CDR3 coding sequence is TGTGCCTGGAGTCCAGGACAGCCCTTCGAGCAGTACTTC. This encodes CAWSPGQPFEQYF.

The chain is built from TRBV5-1 and TRBJ2-5; 7 bases are shared with TRBD1. This CDR3 is built from 13 residues. The ends lost 4 bases at V and 2 bases at J; junction bases unmatched: 2. Germline V lookup: CDR1 SGHRS, CDR2 YFSETQ. The CDR3 reads CASSGDSQETQYF. The CDR3 DNA follows: TGCGCCAGCAGCGGGGACAGTCAAGAGACCCAGTACTTC.

The V and J genes are TRBV18 and TRBJ2-3; TRBD1 aligns across 7 bases. J was trimmed by 1 base and V by 5 bases; bases with no gene match: 6. The CDR3 length is 15 residues. Germline lookup yields CDR1 KGHSH and CDR2 LQKENI. The CDR3: CASSRGQQGTDTQYF. CDR3 nucleotide sequence: TGTGCCAGCTCAAGGGGACAGCAGGGCACAGATACGCAGTATTTT. The variable domain in full, completed from reference TRBV18 and TRBJ2-3, reads NAGVMQNPRHLVRRRGQEARLRCSPMKGHSHVYWYRQLPEEGLKFMVYLQKENIIDESGMPKERFSAEFPKEGPSILRIQQVVRGDSAAYFCASSRGQQGTDTQYFGPGTRLTVL.

The chain has TRBV28 and TRBJ2-1; 7 nucleotides line up with TRBD1. The CDR3 is 15 amino acids. The germline V gene has CDR1 MDHEN and CDR2 SYDVKM. V shed 6 bases, J shed 4 bases, and the junction held 9 bases outside the gene matches. In DNA form, the CDR3 reads TGTGCCAGCAGGATCCAGGGGGAAGATTACAATGAGCAGTTCTTC. Protein sequence: CASRIQGEDYNEQFF.

J is TRBJ1-3 and V is TRBV10-3; perhaps TRBD1 as D (6 bases). The CDR3 is made up of 13 amino acids. V was shortened by 9 bases and J by 4 bases, with 13 bases between the two germline ends. The germline CDR1 and CDR2 sequences are ENHRY and SYGVKD. CDR3 residues: CAMGASSGNTIYF. CDR3 in DNA: TGTGCCATGGGGGCCTCGTCGGGAAACACCATATATTTT.

The V call is TRBV4-3, the J call TRBJ1-6; D may be TRBD1 (6 bases). This CDR3 has 14 residues. Trimming stripped 3 bases from V and 9 bases from J, with 12 bases between. Germline V gives CDR1 LGHNA, CDR2 YSLEER. The CDR3: CASSHTGKGSPLHF. The DNA for the CDR3 is TGCGCCAGCAGCCACACAGGGAAAGGTTCACCCCTCCACTTT.

The V call is TRBV7-9, the J call TRBJ1-3; 7 nucleotides line up with TRBD1. The V gene's germline CDR1 is SEHNR and CDR2 FQNEAQ (reference sequence). This CDR3 is 18 amino acids long. V gave up 1 base and J gave up 4 bases; unmatched junction bases: 13. CDR3 protein: CASSLDPGGISSGNTIYF. The CDR3 bases are TGTGCCAGCAGCTTAGACCCAGGGGGGATATCATCAGGAAACACCATATATTTT.

This clone has more than one count but fewer than ten. V gene TRBV7-3 combines with J gene TRBJ1-1, with 8 bases lining up with TRBD1. Unmatched junction bases numbered 0, after V lost 2 bases and J lost 4 bases. In germline, CDR1 is SGHTA, CDR2 FQGTGA. The CDR3 is 13 residues long. In DNA, the CDR3 is TGTGCCAGCAGCTTAGACAGGGGCACTGAAGCTTTCTTT. As protein: CASSLDRGTEAFF.